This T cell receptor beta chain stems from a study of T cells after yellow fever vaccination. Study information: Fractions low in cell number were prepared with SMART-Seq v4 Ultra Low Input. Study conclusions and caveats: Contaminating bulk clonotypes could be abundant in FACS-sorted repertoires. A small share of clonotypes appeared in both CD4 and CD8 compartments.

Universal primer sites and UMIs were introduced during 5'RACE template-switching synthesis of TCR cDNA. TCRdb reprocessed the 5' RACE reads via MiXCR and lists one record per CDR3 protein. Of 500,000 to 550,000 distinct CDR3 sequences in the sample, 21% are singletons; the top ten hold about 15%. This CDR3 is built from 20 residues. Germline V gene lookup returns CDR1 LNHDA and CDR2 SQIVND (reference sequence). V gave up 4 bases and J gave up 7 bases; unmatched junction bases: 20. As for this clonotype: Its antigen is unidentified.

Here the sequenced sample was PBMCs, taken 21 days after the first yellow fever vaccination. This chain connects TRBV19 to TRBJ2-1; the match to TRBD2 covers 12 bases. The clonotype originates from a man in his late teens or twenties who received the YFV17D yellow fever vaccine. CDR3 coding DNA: TGTGCCAGTAGTACGCCCCCACTAGCGGGGGGCCTCCTATCTACAAATGAGCAGTTCTTC. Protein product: CASSTPPLAGGLLSTNEQFF.